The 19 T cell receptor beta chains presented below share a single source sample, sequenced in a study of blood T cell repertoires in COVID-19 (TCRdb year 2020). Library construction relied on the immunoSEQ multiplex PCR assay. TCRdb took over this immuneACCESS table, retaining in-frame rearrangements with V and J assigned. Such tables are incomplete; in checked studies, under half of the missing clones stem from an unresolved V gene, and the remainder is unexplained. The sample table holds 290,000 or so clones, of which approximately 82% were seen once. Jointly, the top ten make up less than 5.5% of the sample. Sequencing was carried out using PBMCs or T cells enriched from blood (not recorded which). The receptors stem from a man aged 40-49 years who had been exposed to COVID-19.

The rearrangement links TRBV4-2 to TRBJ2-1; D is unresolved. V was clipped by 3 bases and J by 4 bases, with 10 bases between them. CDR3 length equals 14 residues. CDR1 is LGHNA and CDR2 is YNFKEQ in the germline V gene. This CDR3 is CASSHLDSYNEQFF. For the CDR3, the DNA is TGTGCCAGCAGCCATTTAGATTCGTACAATGAGCAGTTCTTC.

The CDR3 nucleotides read TGTGCCACCAGTGATTGTCACGGGACAGACAACACCGGGGAGCTGTTTTTT. It specifies CATSDCHGTDNTGELFF. The chain joins TRBV24-1 to TRBJ2-2, with TRBD1 matching over 7 bases. V dropped 2 bases and J dropped 2; count of bases not matched to a gene: 7. Germline-derived CDR1 and CDR2 are KGHDR and SFDVKD. CDR3 length equals 17 residues.

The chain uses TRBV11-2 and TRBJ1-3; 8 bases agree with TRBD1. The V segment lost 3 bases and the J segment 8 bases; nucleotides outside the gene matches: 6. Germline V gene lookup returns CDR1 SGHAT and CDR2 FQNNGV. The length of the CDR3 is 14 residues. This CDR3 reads CASSLDRVADTIYF. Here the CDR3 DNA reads TGTGCCAGCAGCTTGGACAGGGTGGCGGACACCATATATTTT.

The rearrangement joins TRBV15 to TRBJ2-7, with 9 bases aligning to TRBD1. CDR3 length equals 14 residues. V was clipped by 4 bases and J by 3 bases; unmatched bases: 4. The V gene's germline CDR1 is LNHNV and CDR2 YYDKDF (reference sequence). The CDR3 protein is CATSTSGQGYEQYF. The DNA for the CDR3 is TGTGCCACCAGCACCTCGGGACAGGGCTACGAGCAGTACTTC.

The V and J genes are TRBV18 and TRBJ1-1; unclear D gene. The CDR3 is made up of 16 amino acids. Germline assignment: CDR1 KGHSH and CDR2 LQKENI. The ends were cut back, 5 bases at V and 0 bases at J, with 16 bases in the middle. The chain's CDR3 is CASSSPLKTLNTEAFF. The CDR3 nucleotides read TGTGCCAGCTCATCCCCACTGAAGACACTGAACACTGAAGCTTTCTTT.

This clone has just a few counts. The CDR3 DNA sequence: TGCGCCAGCAGCCATGAAGTAGCGGGAGGGCCGGGTTACGAGCAGTACTTC. Protein product: CASSHEVAGGPGYEQYF. The V and J genes are TRBV4-1 and TRBJ2-7; 11 nucleotides match TRBD2. This CDR3 is 17 amino acids long. In germline, CDR1 is MGHRA, CDR2 YSYEKL. The V and J ends lost 3 bases and 4 bases, in that order; junction bases with no gene match: 11.

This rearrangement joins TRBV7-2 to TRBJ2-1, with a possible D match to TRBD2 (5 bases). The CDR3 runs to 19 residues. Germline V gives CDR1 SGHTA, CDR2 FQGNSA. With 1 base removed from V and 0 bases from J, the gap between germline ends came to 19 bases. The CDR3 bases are TGTGCCAGCAGCTTAGTAGCGCACTCCAGCCTAGCCTCCTACAATGAGCAGTTCTTC. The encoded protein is CASSLVAHSSLASYNEQFF.

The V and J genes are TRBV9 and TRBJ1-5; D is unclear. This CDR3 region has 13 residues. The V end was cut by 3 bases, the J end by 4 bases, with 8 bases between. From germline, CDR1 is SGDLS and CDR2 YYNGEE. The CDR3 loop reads CASSASTNQPQHF. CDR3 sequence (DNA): TGTGCCAGCAGCGCGAGTACGAATCAGCCCCAGCATTTT.

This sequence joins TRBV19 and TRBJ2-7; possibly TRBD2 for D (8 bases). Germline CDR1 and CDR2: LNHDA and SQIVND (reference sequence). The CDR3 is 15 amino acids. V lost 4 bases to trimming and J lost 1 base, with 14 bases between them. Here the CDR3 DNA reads TGTGCCAGTAGTACCCGGGAGGGGGCTTCCTACGAGCAGTACTTC. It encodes CASSTREGASYEQYF.

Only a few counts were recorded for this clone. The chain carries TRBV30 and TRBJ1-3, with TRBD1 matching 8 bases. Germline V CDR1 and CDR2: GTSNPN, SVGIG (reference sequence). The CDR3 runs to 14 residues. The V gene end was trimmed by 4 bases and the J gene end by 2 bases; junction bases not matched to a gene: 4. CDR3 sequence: CAWTLTGAGNTIYF. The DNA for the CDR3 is TGTGCCTGGACCCTGACAGGGGCTGGAAACACCATATATTTT.

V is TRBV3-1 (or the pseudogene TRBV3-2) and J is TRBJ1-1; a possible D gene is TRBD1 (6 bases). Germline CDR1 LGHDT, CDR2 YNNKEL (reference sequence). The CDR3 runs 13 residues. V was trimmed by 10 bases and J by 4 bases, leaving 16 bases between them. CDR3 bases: TGTGCCACCCGGCAGGGGTACGGCACTGAAGCTTTCTTT. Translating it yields CATRQGYGTEAFF.

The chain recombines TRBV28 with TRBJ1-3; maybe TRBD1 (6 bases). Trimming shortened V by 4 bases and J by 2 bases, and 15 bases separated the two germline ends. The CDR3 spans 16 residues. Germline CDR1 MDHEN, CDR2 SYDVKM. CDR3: CASSSQGLRTGNTIYF. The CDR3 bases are TGTGCCAGCAGTTCACAGGGTTTGCGGACTGGAAACACCATATATTTT.

The DNA of the CDR3 is TGTGCCAGCTCACCACCTAACCCCGGTAACACTGAAGCTTTCTTT. It translates to CASSPPNPGNTEAFF. The V gene is TRBV18, the J gene TRBJ1-1; D not certain. The CDR3 totals 15 residues. V was shortened by 0 bases and J by 2 bases, with 10 bases between the two germline ends. Germline CDR1 KGHSH, CDR2 LQKENI.

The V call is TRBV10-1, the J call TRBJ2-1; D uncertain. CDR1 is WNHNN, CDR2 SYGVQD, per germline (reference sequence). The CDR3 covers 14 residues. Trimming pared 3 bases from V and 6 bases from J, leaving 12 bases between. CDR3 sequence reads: CASSDALPGNEQFF. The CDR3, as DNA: TGCGCCAGCAGTGACGCGCTGCCGGGCAATGAGCAGTTCTTC.

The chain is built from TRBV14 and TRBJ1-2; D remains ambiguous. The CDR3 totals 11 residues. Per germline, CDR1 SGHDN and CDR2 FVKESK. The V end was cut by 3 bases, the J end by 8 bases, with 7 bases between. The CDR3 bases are TGTGCCAGCAGCCAGGCGGGGGGCTACACCTTC. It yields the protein CASSQAGGYTF.

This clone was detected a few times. The CDR3 DNA reads as TGCGCCAGCAGTGTCACAGGGTTGAAGAACGAGCAGTACTTC. It translates to CASSVTGLKNEQYF. This sequence joins TRBV10-1 and TRBJ2-7; the D gene is possibly TRBD1 (6 bases). V was pared by 4 bases and J by 5 bases, with 15 bases between. CDR1 WNHNN and CDR2 SYGVQD come from the germline V gene (reference sequence). CDR3 length: 14 amino acids.

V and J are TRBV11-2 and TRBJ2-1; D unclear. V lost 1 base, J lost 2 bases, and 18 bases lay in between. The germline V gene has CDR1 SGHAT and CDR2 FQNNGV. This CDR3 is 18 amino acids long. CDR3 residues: CASSLGEVWRNTYNEQFF. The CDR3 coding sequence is TGTGCCAGCAGCTTAGGTGAGGTGTGGCGGAACACCTACAATGAGCAGTTCTTC.

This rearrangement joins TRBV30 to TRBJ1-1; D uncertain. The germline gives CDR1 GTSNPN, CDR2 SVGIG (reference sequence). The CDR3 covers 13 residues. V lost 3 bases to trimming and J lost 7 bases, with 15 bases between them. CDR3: CAWSPHENGEAFF. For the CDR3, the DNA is TGTGCCTGGAGCCCCCACGAAAACGGTGAAGCTTTCTTT.

Here the CDR3 DNA reads TGTGCCAGCAGCGAAAAGCCCGTAATCGGGGAGCTGTTTTTT. The encoded protein is CASSEKPVIGELFF. This chain links TRBV9 with TRBJ2-2; D uncertain. The germline V gene has CDR1 SGDLS and CDR2 YYNGEE. Deletions cut 3 bases from V and 7 bases from J, with 13 bases between. The CDR3 loop spans 14 amino acids.